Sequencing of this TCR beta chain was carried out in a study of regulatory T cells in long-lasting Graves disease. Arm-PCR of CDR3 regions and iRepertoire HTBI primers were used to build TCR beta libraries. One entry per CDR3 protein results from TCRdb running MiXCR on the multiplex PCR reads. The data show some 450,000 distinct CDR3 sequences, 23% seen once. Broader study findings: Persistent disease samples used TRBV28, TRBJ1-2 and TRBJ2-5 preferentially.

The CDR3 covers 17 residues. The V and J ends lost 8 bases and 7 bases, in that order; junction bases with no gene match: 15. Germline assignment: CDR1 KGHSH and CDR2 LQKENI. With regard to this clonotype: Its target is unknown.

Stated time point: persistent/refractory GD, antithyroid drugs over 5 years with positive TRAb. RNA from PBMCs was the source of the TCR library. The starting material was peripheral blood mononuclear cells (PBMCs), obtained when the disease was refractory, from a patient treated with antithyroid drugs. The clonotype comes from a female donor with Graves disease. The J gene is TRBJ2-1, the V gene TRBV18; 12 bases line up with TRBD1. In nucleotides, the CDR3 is TGTGCCAGCCAACCCGGGGACAGGGGGCGCCTAGGGAATGAGCAGTTCTTC. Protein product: CASQPGDRGRLGNEQFF.